This T cell receptor beta chain is drawn from a study of shared clonotypes between healthy human individuals. The overall study: Each donor's CD8 memory used one plate, CD8 naive two, each CD4 subset three. Findings of the study overall: The authors expected sequencing depth to affect clonotype sharing among donors.

On this clone itself: Its antigen is currently unknown.

Measured with immunoSEQ multiplex PCR; TCRdb has only the in-frame clones, and not every one. Of 1,400,000 or so clones detected, 98% to 99% appear once; the ten largest clones hold 0.36%. Germline lookup yields CDR1 KGHSH and CDR2 LQKENI. The V gene lost 4 bases and the J gene lost 4 bases, with 20 bases spanning the gap. The CDR3 is 16 residues long. Input material: naive CD4+ T cells sorted from blood. The subset: CD45RA+ positively selected. This chain joins TRBV18 and TRBJ2-7, with D possibly matching TRBD2 (6 bases). This clonotype was obtained from a man aged 30 to 45 in good health. CDR3 amino acids: CASSRPGLTISYEQYF. Here the CDR3 DNA reads TGTGCCAGCTCACGGCCGGGACTTACTATTTCTTACGAGCAGTACTTC.